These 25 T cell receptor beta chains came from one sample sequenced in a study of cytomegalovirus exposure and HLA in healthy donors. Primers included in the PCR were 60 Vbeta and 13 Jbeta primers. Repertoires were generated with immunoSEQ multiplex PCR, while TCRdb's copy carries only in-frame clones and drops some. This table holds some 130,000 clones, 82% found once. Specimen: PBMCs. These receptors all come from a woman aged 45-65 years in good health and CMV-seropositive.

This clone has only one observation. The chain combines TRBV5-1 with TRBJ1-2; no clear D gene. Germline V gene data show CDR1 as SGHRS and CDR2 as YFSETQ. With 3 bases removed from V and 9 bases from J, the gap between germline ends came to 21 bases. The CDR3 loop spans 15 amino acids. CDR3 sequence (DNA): TGCGCCAGCAGCTCCGGGGTCGGGGATCCTGGCAGCTACACCTTC. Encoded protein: CASSSGVGDPGSYTF.

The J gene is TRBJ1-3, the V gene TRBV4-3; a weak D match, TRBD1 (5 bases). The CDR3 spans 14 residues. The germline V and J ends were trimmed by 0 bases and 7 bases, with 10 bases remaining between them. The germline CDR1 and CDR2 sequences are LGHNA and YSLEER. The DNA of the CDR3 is TGCGCCAGCAGCCAAGAGCCAGGGCGGAACACCATATATTTT. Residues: CASSQEPGRNTIYF.

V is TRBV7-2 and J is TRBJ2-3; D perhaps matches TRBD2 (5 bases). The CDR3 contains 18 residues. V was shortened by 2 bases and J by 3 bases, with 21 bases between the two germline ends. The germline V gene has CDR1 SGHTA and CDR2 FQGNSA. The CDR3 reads CASSLIPIRAGITDTQYF. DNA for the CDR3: TGTGCCAGCAGCTTAATTCCTATCCGGGCCGGGATTACAGATACGCAGTATTTT. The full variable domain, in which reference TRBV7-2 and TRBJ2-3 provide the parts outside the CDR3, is GAGVSQSPSNKVTEKGKDVELRCDPISGHTALYWYRQSLGQGLEFLIYFQGNSAPDKSGLPSDRFSAERTGGSVSTLTIQRTQQEDSAVYLCASSLIPIRAGITDTQYFGPGTRLTVL.

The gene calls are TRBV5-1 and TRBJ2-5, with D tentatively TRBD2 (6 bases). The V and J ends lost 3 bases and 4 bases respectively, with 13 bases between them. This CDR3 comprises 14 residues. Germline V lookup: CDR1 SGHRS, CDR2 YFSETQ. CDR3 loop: CASSWGDGTETQYF. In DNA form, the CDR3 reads TGCGCCAGCAGCTGGGGGGACGGCACAGAGACCCAGTACTTC.

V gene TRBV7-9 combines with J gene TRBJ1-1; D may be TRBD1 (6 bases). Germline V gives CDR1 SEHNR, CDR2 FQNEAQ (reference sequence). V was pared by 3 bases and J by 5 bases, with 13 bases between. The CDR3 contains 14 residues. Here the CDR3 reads CASSLGAAWTEAFF. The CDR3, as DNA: TGTGCCAGCAGCTTGGGGGCGGCGTGGACTGAAGCTTTCTTT.

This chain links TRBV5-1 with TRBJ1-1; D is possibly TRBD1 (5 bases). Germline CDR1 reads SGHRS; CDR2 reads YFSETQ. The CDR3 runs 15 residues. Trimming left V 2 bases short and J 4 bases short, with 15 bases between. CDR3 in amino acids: CASSLQTGSITEAFF. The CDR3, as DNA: TGCGCCAGCAGCTTACAAACAGGATCGATCACTGAAGCTTTCTTT.

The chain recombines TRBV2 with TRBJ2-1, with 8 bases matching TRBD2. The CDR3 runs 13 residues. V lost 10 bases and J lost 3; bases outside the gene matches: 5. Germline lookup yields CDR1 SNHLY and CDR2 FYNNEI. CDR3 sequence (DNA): TGTGCCACAGCGGGGGAGGTCTACAATGAGCAGTTCTTC. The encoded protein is CATAGEVYNEQFF. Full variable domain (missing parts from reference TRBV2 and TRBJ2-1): EPEVTQTPSHQVTQMGQEVILRCVPISNHLYFYWYRQILGQKVEFLVSFYNNEISEKSEIFDDQFSVERPDGSNFTLKIRSTKLEDSAMYFCATAGEVYNEQFFGPGTRLTVL.

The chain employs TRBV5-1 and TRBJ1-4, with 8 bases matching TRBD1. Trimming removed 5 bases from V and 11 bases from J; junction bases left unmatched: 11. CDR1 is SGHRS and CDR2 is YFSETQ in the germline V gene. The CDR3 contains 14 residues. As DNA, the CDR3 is TGCGCCAGCAGACTCGACAGGGGCTGGGGGAAACTGTTTTTT. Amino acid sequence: CASRLDRGWGKLFF. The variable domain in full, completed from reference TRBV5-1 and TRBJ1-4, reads KAGVTQTPRYLIKTRGQQVTLSCSPISGHRSVSWYQQTPGQGLQFLFEYFSETQRNKGNFPGRFSGRQFSNSRSEMNVSTLELGDSALYLCASRLDRGWGKLFFGSGTQLSVL.

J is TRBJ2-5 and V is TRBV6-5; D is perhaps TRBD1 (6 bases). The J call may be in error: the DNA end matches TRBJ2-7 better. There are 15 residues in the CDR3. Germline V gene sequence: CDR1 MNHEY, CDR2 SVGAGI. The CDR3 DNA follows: TGTGCCAGCAGGGAATCTCCGGGACACTACTACGAGCAGTACTTC. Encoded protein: CASRESPGHYYEQYF.

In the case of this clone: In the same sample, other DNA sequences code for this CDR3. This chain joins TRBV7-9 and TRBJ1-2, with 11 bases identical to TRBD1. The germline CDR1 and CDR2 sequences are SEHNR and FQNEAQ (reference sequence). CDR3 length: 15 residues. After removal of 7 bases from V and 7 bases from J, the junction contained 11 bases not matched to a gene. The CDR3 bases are TGTGCCAGCACTCATACCGGGACAGGGGGTTCTGGCTACACCTTC. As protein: CASTHTGTGGSGYTF.

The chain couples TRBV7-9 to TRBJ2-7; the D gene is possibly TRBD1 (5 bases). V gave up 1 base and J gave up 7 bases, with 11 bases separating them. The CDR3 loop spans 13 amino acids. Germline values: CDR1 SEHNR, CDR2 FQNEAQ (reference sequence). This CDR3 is CASSLVQAGEQYF. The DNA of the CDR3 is TGTGCCAGCAGCTTAGTACAGGCCGGGGAGCAGTACTTC.

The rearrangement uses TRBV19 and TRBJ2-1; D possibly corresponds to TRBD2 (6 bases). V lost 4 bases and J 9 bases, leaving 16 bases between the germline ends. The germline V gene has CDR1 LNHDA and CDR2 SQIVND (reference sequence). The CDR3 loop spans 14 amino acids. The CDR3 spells CASSTPPGGGEQFF. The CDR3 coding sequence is TGTGCCAGTAGTACCCCCCCCGGGGGTGGTGAGCAGTTCTTC.

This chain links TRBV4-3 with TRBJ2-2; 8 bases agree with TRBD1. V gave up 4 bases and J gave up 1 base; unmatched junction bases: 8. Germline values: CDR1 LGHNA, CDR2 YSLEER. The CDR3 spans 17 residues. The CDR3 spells CASSRYSGGENTGELFF. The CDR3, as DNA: TGCGCCAGCAGCCGGTACTCAGGGGGCGAGAACACCGGGGAGCTGTTTTTT.

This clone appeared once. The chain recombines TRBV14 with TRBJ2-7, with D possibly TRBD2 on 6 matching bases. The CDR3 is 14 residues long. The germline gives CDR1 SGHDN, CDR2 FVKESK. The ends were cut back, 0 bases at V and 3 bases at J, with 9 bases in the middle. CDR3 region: CASSQDLGGYEQYF. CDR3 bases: TGTGCCAGCAGCCAAGATCTGGGAGGCTACGAGCAGTACTTC.

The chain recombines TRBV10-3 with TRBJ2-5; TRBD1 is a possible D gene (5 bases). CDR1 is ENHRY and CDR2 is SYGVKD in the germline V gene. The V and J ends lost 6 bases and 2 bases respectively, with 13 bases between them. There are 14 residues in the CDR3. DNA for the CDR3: TGTGCCATCAGCGGTGCTAGGGGACAAGAGACCCAGTACTTC. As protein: CAISGARGQETQYF.

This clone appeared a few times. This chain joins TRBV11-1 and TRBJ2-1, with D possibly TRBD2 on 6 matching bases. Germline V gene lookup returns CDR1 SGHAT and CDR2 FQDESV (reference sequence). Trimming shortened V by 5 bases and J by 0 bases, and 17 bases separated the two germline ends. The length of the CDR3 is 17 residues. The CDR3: CASSQFTGLRSYNEQFF. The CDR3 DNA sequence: TGTGCCAGCAGCCAATTCACGGGACTCCGCTCCTACAATGAGCAGTTCTTC. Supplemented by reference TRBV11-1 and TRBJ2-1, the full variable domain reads EAEVAQSPRYKITEKSQAVAFWCDPISGHATLYWYRQILGQGPELLVQFQDESVVDDSQLPKDRFSAERLKGVDSTLKIQPAELGDSAMYLCASSQFTGLRSYNEQFFGPGTRLTVL.

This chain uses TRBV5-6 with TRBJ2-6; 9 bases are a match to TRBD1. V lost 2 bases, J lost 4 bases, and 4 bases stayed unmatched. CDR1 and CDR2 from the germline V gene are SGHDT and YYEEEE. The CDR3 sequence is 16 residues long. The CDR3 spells CASSFGTGSGANVLTF. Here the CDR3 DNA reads TGTGCCAGCAGCTTCGGGACAGGGTCCGGGGCCAACGTCCTGACTTTC.

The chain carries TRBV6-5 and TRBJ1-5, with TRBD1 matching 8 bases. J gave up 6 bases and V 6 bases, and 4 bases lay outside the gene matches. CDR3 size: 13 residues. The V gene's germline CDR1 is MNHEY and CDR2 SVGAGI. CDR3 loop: CASRLTGGQPQHF. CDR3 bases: TGTGCCAGCAGGCTCACAGGGGGTCAGCCCCAGCATTTT.

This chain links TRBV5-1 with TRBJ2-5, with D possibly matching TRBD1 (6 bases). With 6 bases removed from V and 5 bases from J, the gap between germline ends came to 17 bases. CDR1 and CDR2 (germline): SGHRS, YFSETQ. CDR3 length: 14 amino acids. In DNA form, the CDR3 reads TGCGCCAGCAACCAGGGGATCCAAGGGGAGACCCAGTACTTC. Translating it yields CASNQGIQGETQYF.

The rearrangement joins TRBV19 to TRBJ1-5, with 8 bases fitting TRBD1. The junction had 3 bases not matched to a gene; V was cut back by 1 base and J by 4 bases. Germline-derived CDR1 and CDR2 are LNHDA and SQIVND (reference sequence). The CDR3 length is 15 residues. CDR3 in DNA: TGTGCCAGTAGTATAGGACAGGGGATTAATCAGCCCCAGCATTTT. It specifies CASSIGQGINQPQHF.

The CDR3 sequence: CASSLRASGRAYEQYF. The DNA of the CDR3 is TGTGCCAGCAGTCTTAGGGCAAGCGGGAGGGCCTACGAGCAGTACTTC. V gene TRBV7-2 combines with J gene TRBJ2-7; 10 bases agree with TRBD2. The J segment lost 2 bases and the V segment lost 6 bases, leaving 10 bases of the junction unmatched. This CDR3 is built from 16 residues. The germline CDR1 and CDR2 sequences are SGHTA and FQGNSA.

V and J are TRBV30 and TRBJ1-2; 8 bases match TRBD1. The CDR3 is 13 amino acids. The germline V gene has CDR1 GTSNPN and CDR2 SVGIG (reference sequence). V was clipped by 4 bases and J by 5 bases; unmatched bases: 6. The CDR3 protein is CAWTITGGYGYTF. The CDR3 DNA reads TGTGCCTGGACCATAACAGGGGGATATGGCTACACCTTC.

The CDR3: CASSFETGGGANVLTF. DNA of the CDR3: TGTGCCAGCAGCTTCGAAACAGGGGGTGGGGCCAACGTCCTGACTTTC. The V and J genes are TRBV5-6 and TRBJ2-6; TRBD1 agrees at 8 bases. The CDR3 extends over 16 amino acids. Losses at the gene ends were 2 bases for V and 3 bases for J; bases not matched to a gene: 4. The germline V gene encodes CDR1 SGHDT and CDR2 YYEEEE. Together with reference TRBV5-6 and TRBJ2-6, the CDR3 gives the full variable domain: DAGVTQSPTHLIKTRGQQVTLRCSPKSGHDTVSWYQQALGQGPQFIFQYYEEEERQRGNFPDRFSGHQFPNYSSELNVNALLLGDSALYLCASSFETGGGANVLTFGAGSRLTVL.

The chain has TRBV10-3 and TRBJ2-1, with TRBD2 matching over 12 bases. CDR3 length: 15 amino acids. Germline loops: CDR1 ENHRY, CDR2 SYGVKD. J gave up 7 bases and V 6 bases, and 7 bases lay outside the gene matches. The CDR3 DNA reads TGTGCCATCAGAGCGGGACTAGCGGGTCGGAATGAGCAGTTCTTC. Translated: CAIRAGLAGRNEQFF.

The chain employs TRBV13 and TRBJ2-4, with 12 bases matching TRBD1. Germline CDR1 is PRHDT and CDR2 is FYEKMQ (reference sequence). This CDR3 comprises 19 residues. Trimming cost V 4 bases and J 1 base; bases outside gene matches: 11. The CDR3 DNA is TGTGCCAGCAGCTCCACCGGGACAGGGGGCGAGGGGGCCAAAAACATTCAGTACTTC. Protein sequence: CASSSTGTGGEGAKNIQYF.